This T cell receptor beta chain was observed in a study of blood T cell repertoires in COVID-19. Method: immunoSEQ multiplex PCR; TCRdb's copy keeps in-frame clones and lacks some. The table records roughly 300,000 clones, 75% to 95% of them present only once. The CDR3 has 15 amino acids. CDR1 is LGHDT, CDR2 YNNKEL, per germline (reference sequence). Losses at the gene ends were 6 bases for V and 3 bases for J; bases not matched to a gene: 8. The chain has TRBV3-1 (or the pseudogene TRBV3-2) and TRBJ2-3; TRBD1 aligns across 8 bases. The sample consisted of peripheral blood. The receptor comes from a woman aged 25 to 45 with COVID-19, enrolled during active disease. The CDR3 coding sequence is TGTGCCAGCAGTCAGACAGGGGCGGGTACAGATACGCAGTATTTT. This gives the protein CASSQTGAGTDTQYF.